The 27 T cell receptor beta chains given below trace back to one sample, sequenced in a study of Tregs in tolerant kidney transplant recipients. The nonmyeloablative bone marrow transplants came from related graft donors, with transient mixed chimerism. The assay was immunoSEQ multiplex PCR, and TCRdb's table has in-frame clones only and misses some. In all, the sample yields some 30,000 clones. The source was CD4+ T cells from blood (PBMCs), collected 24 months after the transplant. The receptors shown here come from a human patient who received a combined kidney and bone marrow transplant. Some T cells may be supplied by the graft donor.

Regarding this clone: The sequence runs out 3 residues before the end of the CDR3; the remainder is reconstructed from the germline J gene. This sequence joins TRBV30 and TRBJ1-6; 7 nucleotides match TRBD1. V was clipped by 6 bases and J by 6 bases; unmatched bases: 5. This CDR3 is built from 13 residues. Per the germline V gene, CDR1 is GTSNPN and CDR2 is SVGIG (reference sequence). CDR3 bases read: TGTGCCTGTAAGAGGGACAGTAATTCACCC. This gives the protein CACKRDSNSP. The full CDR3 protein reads CACKRDSNSPLHF. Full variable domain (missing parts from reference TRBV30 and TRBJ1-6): SQTIHQWPATLVQPVGSPLSLECTVEGTSNPNLYWYRQAAGRGLQLLFYSVGIGQISSEVPQNLSASRPQDRQFILSSKKLLLSDSGFYLCACKRDSNSPLHFGNGTRLTVT.

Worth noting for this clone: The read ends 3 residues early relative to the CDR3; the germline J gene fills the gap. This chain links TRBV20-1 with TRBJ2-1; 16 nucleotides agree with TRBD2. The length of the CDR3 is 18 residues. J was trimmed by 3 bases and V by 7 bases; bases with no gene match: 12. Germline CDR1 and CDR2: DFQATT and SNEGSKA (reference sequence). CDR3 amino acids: CSVKVGTSGRAYYNEQFF. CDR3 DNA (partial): TGCAGTGTCAAAGTAGGGACTAGCGGGAGGGCCTACTACAATGAG.

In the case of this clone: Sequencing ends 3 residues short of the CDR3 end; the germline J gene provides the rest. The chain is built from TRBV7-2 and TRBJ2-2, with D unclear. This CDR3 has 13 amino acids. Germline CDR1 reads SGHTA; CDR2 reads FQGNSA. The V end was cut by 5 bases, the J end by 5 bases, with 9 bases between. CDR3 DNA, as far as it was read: TGTGCCAGCAGCCTAAGTAGAACCGGGGAG. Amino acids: CASSLSRTGE. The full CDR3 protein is CASSLSRTGELFF. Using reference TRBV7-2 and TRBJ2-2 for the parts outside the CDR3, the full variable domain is GAGVSQSPSNKVTEKGKDVELRCDPISGHTALYWYRQSLGQGLEFLIYFQGNSAPDKSGLPSDRFSAERTGGSVSTLTIQRTQQEDSAVYLCASSLSRTGELFFGEGSRLTVL.

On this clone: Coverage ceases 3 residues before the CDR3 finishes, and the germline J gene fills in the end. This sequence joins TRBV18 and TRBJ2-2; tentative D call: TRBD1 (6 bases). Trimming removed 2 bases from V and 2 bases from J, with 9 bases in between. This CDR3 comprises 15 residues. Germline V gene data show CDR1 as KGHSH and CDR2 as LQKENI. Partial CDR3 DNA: TGTGCCAGCTCACCAAGGACAGATAACACCGGGGAG. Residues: CASSPRTDNTGE. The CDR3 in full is CASSPRTDNTGELFF.

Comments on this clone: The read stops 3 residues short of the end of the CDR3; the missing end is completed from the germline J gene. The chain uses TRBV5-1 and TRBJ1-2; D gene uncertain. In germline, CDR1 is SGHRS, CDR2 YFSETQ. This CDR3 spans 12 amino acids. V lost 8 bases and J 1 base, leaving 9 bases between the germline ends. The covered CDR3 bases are TGCGCCAGTACTGACAATAACTATGGC. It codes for CASTDNNYG. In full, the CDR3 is CASTDNNYGYTF. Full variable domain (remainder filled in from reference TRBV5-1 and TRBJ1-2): KAGVTQTPRYLIKTRGQQVTLSCSPISGHRSVSWYQQTPGQGLQFLFEYFSETQRNKGNFPGRFSGRQFSNSRSEMNVSTLELGDSALYLCASTDNNYGYTFGSGTRLTVV.

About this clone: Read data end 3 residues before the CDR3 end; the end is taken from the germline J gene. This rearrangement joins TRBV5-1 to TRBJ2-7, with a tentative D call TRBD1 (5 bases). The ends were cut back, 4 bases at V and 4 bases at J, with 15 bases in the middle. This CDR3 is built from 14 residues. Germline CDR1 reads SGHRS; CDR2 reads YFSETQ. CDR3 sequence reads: CASSRQQGSYEQYF. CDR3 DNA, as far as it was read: TGCGCCAGCAGCCGCCAGCAGGGTTCGTACGAG. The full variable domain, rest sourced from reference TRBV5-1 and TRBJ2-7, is KAGVTQTPRYLIKTRGQQVTLSCSPISGHRSVSWYQQTPGQGLQFLFEYFSETQRNKGNFPGRFSGRQFSNSRSEMNVSTLELGDSALYLCASSRQQGSYEQYFGPGTRLTVT.

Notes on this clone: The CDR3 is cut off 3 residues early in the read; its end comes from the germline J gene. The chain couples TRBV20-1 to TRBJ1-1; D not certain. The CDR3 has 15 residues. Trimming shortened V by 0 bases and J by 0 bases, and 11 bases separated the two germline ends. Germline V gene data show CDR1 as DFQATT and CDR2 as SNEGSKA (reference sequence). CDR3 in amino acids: CSARDGRSMNTEAFF. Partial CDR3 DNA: TGCAGTGCTAGAGACGGCAGGAGCATGAACACTGAA.

The DNA read from the CDR3 is TGTGCCAGCAGCTTCGGATACAGGGGAACCGGGGAG. Translated, it gives CASSFGYRGTGE. The CDR3, in full, reads CASSFGYRGTGELFF. This sequence joins TRBV5-4 and TRBJ2-2; 7 positions agree with TRBD1. The DNA ends 3 residues before the CDR3 does, and the rest of the CDR3 is filled in from the germline J gene. The germline CDR1 and CDR2 sequences are SGHNT and YYREEE (reference sequence). Losses at the gene ends were 2 bases for V and 5 bases for J; bases not matched to a gene: 6. The CDR3 has 15 amino acids.

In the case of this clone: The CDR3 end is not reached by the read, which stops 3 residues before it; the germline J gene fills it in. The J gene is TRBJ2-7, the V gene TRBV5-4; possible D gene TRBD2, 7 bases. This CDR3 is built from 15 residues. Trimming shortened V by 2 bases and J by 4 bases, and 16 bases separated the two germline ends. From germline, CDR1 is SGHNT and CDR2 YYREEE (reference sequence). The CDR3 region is CASSFRGGGVYEQYF. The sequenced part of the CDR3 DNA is TGTGCCAGCAGCTTCCGCGGAGGGGGGGTGTACGAG. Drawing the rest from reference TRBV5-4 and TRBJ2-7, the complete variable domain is ETGVTQSPTHLIKTRGQQVTLRCSSQSGHNTVSWYQQALGQGPQFIFQYYREEENGRGNFPPRFSGLQFPNYSSELNVNALELDDSALYLCASSFRGGGVYEQYFGPGTRLTVT.

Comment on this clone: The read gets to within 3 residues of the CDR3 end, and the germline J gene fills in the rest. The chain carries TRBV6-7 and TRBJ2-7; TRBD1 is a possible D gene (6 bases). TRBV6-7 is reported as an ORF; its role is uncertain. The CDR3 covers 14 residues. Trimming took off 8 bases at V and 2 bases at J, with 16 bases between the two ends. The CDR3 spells CASLDRDTTYEQYF. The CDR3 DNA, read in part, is TGTGCCAGCCTTGATCGGGACACGACCTACGAG.

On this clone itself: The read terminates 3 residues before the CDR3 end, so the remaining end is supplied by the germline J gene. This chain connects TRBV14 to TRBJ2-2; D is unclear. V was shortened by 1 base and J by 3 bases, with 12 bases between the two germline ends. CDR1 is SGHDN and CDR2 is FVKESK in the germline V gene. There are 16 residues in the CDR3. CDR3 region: CASSQVQRFHTGELFF. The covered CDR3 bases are TGTGCCAGCAGCCAAGTTCAGAGGTTTCACACCGGGGAG.

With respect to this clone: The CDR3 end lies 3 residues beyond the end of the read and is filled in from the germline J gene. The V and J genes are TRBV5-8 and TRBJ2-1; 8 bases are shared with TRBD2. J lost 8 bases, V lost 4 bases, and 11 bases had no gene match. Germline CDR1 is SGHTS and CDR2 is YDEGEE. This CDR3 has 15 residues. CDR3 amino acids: CASSPGTSADDEQFF. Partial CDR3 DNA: TGTGCCAGCAGCCCCGGGACTAGTGCTGACGATGAG.

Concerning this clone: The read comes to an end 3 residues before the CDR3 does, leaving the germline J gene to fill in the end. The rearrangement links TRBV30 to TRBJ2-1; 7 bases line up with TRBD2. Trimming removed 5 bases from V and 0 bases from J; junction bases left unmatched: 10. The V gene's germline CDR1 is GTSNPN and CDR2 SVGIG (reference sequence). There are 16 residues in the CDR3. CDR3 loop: CAWATGTTYSYNEQFF. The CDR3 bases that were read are TGTGCCTGGGCTACCGGGACTACCTACTCCTACAATGAG. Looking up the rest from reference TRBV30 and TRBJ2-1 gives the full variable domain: SQTIHQWPATLVQPVGSPLSLECTVEGTSNPNLYWYRQAAGRGLQLLFYSVGIGQISSEVPQNLSASRPQDRQFILSSKKLLLSDSGFYLCAWATGTTYSYNEQFFGPGTRLTVL.

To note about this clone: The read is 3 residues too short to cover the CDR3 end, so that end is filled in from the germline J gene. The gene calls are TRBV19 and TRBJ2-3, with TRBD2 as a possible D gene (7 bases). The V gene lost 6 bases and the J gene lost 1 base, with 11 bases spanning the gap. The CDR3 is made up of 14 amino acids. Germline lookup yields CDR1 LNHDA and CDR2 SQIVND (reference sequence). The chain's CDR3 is CASSRGAGTDTQYF. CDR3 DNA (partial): TGTGCCAGTAGCCGGGGGGCAGGCACAGATACG.

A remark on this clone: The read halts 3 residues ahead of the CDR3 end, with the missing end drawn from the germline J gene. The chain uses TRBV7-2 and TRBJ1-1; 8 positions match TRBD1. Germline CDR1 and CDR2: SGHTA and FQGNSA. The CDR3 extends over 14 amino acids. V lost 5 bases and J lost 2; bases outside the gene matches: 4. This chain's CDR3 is CASSAGQGNTEAFF. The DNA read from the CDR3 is TGTGCCAGCAGCGCCGGACAGGGCAACACTGAA.

The part of the CDR3 DNA that was read is TGTGGAACTAGCGAGAGCTCCTACAATGAG. Protein product: CGTSESSYNE. The full CDR3 protein reads CGTSESSYNEQFF. The chain has TRBV7-2 and TRBJ2-1, with 7 positions matching TRBD2. The CDR3 end lies 3 residues beyond the end of the read and is filled in from the germline J gene. Germline assignment: CDR1 SGHTA and CDR2 FQGNSA. The CDR3 loop spans 13 amino acids.

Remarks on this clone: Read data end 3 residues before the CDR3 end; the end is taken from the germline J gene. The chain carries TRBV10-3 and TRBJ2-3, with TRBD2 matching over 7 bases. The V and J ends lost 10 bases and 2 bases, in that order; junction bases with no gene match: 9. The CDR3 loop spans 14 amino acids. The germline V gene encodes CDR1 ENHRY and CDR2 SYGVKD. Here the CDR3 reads CATQTLADTDTQYF. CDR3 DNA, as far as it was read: TGTGCCACCCAAACTCTAGCGGACACAGATACG.

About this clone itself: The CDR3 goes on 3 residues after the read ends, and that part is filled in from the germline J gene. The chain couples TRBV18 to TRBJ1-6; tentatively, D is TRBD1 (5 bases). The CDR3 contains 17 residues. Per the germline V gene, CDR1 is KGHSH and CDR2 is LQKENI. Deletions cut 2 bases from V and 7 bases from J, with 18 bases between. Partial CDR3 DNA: TGTGCCAGCTCACCATATCCAGATGGGGCGACCAATTCACCC. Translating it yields CASSPYPDGATNSP. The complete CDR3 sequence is CASSPYPDGATNSPLHF.

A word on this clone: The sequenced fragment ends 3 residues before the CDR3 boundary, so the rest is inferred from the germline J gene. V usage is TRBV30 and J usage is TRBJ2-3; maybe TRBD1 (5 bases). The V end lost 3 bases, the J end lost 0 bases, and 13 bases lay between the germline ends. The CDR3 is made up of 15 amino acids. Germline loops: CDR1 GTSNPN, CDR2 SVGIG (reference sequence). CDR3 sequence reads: CAWRGQGKSTDTQYF. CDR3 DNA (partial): TGTGCCTGGAGAGGGCAGGGCAAGAGCACAGATACG.

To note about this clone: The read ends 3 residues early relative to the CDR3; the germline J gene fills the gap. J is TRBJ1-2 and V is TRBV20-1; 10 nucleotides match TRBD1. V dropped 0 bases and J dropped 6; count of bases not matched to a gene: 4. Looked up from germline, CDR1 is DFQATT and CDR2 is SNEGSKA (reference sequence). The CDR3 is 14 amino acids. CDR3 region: CSARDPGTGDGYTF. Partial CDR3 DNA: TGCAGTGCTAGAGACCCCGGGACAGGGGATGGC.

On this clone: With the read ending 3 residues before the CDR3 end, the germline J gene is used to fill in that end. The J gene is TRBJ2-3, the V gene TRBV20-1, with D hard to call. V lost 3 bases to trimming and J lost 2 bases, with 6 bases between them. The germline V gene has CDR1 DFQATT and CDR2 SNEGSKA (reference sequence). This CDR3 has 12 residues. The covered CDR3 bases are TGCAGTGCTAGGTACAACACAGATACG. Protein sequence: CSARYNTDT. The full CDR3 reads CSARYNTDTQYF.

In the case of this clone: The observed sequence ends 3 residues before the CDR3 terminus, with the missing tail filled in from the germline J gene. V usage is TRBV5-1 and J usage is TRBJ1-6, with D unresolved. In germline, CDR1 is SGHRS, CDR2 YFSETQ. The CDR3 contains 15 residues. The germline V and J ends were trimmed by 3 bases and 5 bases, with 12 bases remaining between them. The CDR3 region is CASSSGTQNNSPLHF. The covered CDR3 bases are TGCGCCAGCAGCTCTGGCACCCAGAATAATTCACCC.

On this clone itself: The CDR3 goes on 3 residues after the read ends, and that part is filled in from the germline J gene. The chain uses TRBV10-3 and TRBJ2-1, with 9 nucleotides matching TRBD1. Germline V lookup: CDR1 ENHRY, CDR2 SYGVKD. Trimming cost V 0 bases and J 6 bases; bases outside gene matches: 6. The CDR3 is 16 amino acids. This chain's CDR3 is CAISESNRGRVNEQFF. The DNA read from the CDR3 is TGTGCCATCAGTGAGTCGAACAGGGGGCGGGTCAATGAG.

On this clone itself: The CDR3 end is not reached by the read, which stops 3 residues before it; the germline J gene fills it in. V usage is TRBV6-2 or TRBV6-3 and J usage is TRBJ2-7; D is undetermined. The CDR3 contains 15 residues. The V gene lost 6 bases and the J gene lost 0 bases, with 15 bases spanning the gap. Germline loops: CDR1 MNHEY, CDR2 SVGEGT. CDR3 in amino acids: CASRETRFFSYEQYF. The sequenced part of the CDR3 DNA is TGTGCCAGCAGGGAGACTCGCTTCTTCTCCTACGAG.

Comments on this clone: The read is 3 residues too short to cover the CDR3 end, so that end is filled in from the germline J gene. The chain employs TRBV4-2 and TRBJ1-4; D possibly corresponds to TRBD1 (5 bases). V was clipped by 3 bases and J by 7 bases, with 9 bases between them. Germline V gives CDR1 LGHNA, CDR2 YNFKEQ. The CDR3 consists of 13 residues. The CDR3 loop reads CASSHERGEKLFF. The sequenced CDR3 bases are TGTGCCAGCAGCCACGAAAGGGGTGAAAAA.

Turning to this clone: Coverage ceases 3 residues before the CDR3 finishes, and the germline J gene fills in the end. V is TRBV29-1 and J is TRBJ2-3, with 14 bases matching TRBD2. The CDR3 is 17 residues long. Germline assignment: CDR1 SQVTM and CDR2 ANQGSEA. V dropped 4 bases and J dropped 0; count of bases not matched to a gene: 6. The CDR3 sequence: CSVGGTSGSGSTDTQYF. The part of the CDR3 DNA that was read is TGCAGCGTTGGTGGGACTAGCGGGAGCGGAAGCACAGATACG.

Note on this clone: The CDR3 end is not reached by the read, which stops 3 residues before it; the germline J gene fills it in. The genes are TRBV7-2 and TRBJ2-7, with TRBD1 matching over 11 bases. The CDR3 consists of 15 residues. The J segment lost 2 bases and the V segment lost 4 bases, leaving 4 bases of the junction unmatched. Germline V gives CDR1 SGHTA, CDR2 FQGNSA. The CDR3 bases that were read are TGTGCCAGCAGCTCTGGGGGACAGGGGGCCTACGAG. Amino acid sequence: CASSSGGQGAYE. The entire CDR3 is CASSSGGQGAYEQYF.